The rows below give T cell receptor beta chains drawn from one sample of a study of cytomegalovirus exposure and HLA in healthy donors. Profiling relied on immunoSEQ multiplex PCR, and the TCRdb table lists in-frame clones only, not all of them. The data show approximately 250,000 clones, with 85% seen just once and about 0.22% held by the top ten. Sequencing was carried out using PBMCs. These receptors all stem from a girl between 2 and 10 years old in good health and CMV-seronegative. Each CDR3 is given without its conserved first and last residue.

TRBV25-1	10	TRBJ2-7	ASSLRGYEQY
TRBV11-2	13	TRBJ1-2	ASTVTPGGGDGYT
TRBV28	11	TRBJ1-2	ASSSRGGYGYT
TRBV11-3	13	TRBJ2-1	ASSLGTSGGTEQF
TRBV2	11	TRBJ1-2	ASRQERNYGYT
TRBV12-5	11	TRBJ2-7	ASDRGTSYEQY
TRBV4-1	12	TRBJ1-1	ASSQARENTEAF
TRBV4-2	17	TRBJ2-7	ASSQAMPGGTGGSYEQY
TRBV18	11	TRBJ2-7	ASSGGQAYEQY
TRBV2	14	TRBJ2-1	ASRKRSGSSYNEQF
TRBV18	15	TRBJ1-2	ASSPLIGGEKLNGYT
TRBV29-1	11	TRBJ1-1	SVESGQGVEAF
TRBV4-2	14	TRBJ2-7	ASSQDPGGSWNEQY
TRBV7-6	13	TRBJ2-7	ASSRGLAGAYEQY
TRBV15	13	TRBJ2-7	ATSKSGTGPYEQY
TRBV29-1	12	TRBJ1-1	SVEVAARATEAF
TRBV5-1	12	TRBJ1-5	ASSYWGGNQPQH
TRBV7-8	12	TRBJ1-1	ASSSGQGNTEAF
TRBV5-1	13	TRBJ1-5	ASRPGERSNQPQH